What follows are 25 T cell receptor beta chains derived from one specimen sequenced in a study of T cell repertoires and HLA-DP antigens. No cognate antigen is known for these TCRs. Data came from immunoSEQ multiplex PCR; TCRdb stores just in-frame clones and leaves some out. The table lists fewer than 75,000 clones, about four fifths of them singletons. Sequences were obtained from CD4+ T cells from PBMCs. These receptor sequences come from a man aged 55 to 70 in good health and CMV-seronegative.

The chain has TRBV11-3 and TRBJ2-1; 7 positions match TRBD2. Germline trimming cut 1 base from V and 7 bases from J; bases unmatched to any gene: 4. CDR1 and CDR2 (germline): SGHNT, YENEEA. The CDR3 is 14 residues long. The CDR3 sequence is CASSLGTGGNEQFF. DNA for the CDR3: TGTGCCAGCAGCTTAGGAACGGGAGGAAATGAGCAGTTCTTC.

This CDR3 is CAWSVREAWANVLTF. The CDR3, as DNA: TGTGCCTGGAGTGTACGGGAGGCCTGGGCCAACGTCCTGACTTTC. This rearrangement joins TRBV30 to TRBJ2-6, with 7 nucleotides matching TRBD2. V lost 0 bases to trimming and J lost 5 bases; unmatched junction nucleotides: 4. Looked up from germline, CDR1 is GTSNPN and CDR2 is SVGIG (reference sequence). This CDR3 has 15 residues.

This sequence joins TRBV5-1 and TRBJ1-1; D may be TRBD1 (6 bases). This CDR3 spans 13 amino acids. CDR1 SGHRS and CDR2 YFSETQ come from the germline V gene. V was pared by 2 bases and J by 11 bases, with 16 bases between. CDR3 sequence reads: CASSLVGGRGAFF. In DNA form, the CDR3 reads TGCGCCAGCAGCTTAGTAGGGGGGCGCGGGGCTTTCTTT.

This clone has only a few counts. The junction shows a germline mismatch at one end, possibly a read error. The chain carries TRBV28 and TRBJ1-1, with 12 bases identical to TRBD1. CDR3 length: 17 residues. Per germline, CDR1 MDHEN and CDR2 SYDVKM. CDR3 DNA sequence: TGTGCCAGCAGTTTAAGTCGGGACAGGGGGCTGAATACTGAAGCTTTCTTT. Residues: CASSLSRDRGLNTEAFF.

In this sample, this clone turned up once. This sequence joins TRBV6-6 and TRBJ2-2; TRBD1 might be the D (6 bases). Trimming removed 8 bases from V and 3 bases from J, with 13 bases in between. Germline CDR1 reads MNHNY; CDR2 reads SVGAGI (reference sequence). This CDR3 spans 14 amino acids. CDR3 DNA: TGTGCCAGCGTTGGGCAGGGGCACACCGGGGAGCTGTTTTTT. This translates into CASVGQGHTGELFF.

The count of this clone is one. This CDR3 is CASSRQVNNQPQHF. CDR3 DNA: TGTGCCAGCAGCCGGCAGGTTAACAATCAGCCCCAGCATTTT. The rearrangement links TRBV6-6 to TRBJ1-5; no definite D call. This CDR3 contains 14 residues. Per germline, CDR1 MNHNY and CDR2 SVGAGI (reference sequence). Trimming cost V 6 bases and J 3 bases, with 12 bases left between them.

This chain uses TRBV7-2 with TRBJ1-5; 8 bases are shared with TRBD1. V gave up 6 bases and J gave up 2 bases; unmatched junction bases: 3. The CDR3 is made up of 14 amino acids. Germline assignment: CDR1 SGHTA and CDR2 FQGNSA. The chain's CDR3 is CASRLDRGNQPQHF. CDR3 nucleotides: TGTGCCAGCAGATTGGACAGGGGCAATCAGCCCCAGCATTTT.

This CDR3 is CSVVEASEQFF. The DNA for the CDR3 is TGCAGCGTTGTGGAGGCTAGCGAGCAGTTCTTC. J is TRBJ2-1 and V is TRBV29-1; tentative D call: TRBD2 (5 bases). From germline, CDR1 is SQVTM and CDR2 ANQGSEA. Trimming took 4 bases from V and 10 from J, leaving 11 bases between them. There are 11 residues in the CDR3.

This rearrangement joins TRBV28 to TRBJ1-1; 7 bases agree with TRBD1. J gave up 4 bases and V 5 bases, and 10 bases lay outside the gene matches. There are 15 residues in the CDR3. The V gene's germline CDR1 is MDHEN and CDR2 SYDVKM. This chain's CDR3 is CASSVSPTGVTEAFF. The CDR3 DNA is TGTGCCAGCAGTGTTAGCCCTACAGGGGTCACTGAAGCTTTCTTT.

V is TRBV11-3 and J is TRBJ2-1, with TRBD2 identical over 10 bases. The CDR3 covers 15 residues. Trimming took 5 bases from V and 2 from J; bases not matched to a gene: 3. Looked up from germline, CDR1 is SGHNT and CDR2 is YENEEA. This chain's CDR3 is CASSPTSGTYNEQFF. The DNA for the CDR3 is TGTGCCAGCAGCCCTACTAGCGGGACCTACAATGAGCAGTTCTTC.

The genes are TRBV4-1 and TRBJ2-2, with 9 bases identical to TRBD2. V shed 5 bases, J shed 0 bases, and the junction held 10 bases outside the gene matches. Looked up from germline, CDR1 is MGHRA and CDR2 is YSYEKL. The CDR3 has 18 residues. For the CDR3, the DNA is TGCGCCAGCAGCTTCGGACTAGCGCATAATTCGAACACCGGGGAGCTGTTTTTT. Residues: CASSFGLAHNSNTGELFF.

V is TRBV6-1 and J is TRBJ1-1; tentative D call: TRBD1 (5 bases). In germline, CDR1 is MNHNS, CDR2 SASEGT. V shed 2 bases and J shed 0 bases, with 10 bases lying between them. The CDR3 is 15 residues long. The CDR3 DNA follows: TGTGCCAGCAGTGAACTGGGGCCGGTGAACACTGAAGCTTTCTTT. Residues: CASSELGPVNTEAFF.

The chain couples TRBV19 to TRBJ1-4; D is undetermined. The V gene lost 3 bases and the J gene lost 0 bases, with 8 bases spanning the gap. The CDR3 loop spans 15 amino acids. In germline, CDR1 is LNHDA, CDR2 SQIVND (reference sequence). CDR3 nucleotide sequence: TGTGCCAGTAGTATCAGAGAGGCAACTAATGAAAAACTGTTTTTT. It yields the protein CASSIREATNEKLFF. The full variable domain, completed using reference TRBV19 and TRBJ1-4, is DGGITQSPKYLFRKEGQNVTLSCEQNLNHDAMYWYRQDPGQGLRLIYYSQIVNDFQKGDIAEGYSVSREKKESFPLTVTSAQKNPTAFYLCASSIREATNEKLFFGSGTQLSVL.

This chain uses TRBV11-3 with TRBJ2-3, with D possibly TRBD2 on 6 matching bases. The germline V and J ends were trimmed by 1 base and 4 bases, with 18 bases remaining between them. Per germline, CDR1 SGHNT and CDR2 YENEEA. The CDR3 consists of 17 residues. The CDR3 DNA reads TGTGCCAGCAGCTTAGGTCGCCTTTATCCGGGGGCAGATACGCAGTATTTT. This sequence encodes CASSLGRLYPGADTQYF.

This clone has a handful of counts. The chain uses TRBV7-3 and TRBJ2-1; D is possibly TRBD1 or TRBD2 (5 bases each). Trimming removed 3 bases at V and 0 bases at J, with 9 bases between. The CDR3 has 15 amino acids. Germline CDR1 is SGHTA and CDR2 is FQGTGA. The CDR3 loop is CASSFDGGSYNEQFF. The CDR3 DNA reads TGTGCCAGCAGCTTCGATGGGGGCTCCTACAATGAGCAGTTCTTC.

The chain combines TRBV6-1 with TRBJ2-7, with TRBD1 identical over 8 bases. Germline V gene sequence: CDR1 MNHNS, CDR2 SASEGT. CDR3 length equals 13 residues. The junction had 5 bases not matched to a gene; V was cut back by 6 bases and J by 4 bases. The CDR3 protein is CASRAGGGYEQYF. CDR3 DNA: TGTGCCAGCAGGGCAGGGGGCGGTTACGAGCAGTACTTC.

The chain recombines TRBV5-5 with TRBJ2-5, with TRBD2 as a possible D gene (5 bases). CDR1 and CDR2 from the germline V gene are SGHKS and YYEKEE (reference sequence). Trimming left V 0 bases short and J 3 bases short, with 12 bases between. The CDR3 is 15 amino acids. CDR3 loop: CASSLEIWREETQYF. The CDR3 nucleotides read TGTGCCAGCAGCTTGGAGATTTGGCGGGAAGAGACCCAGTACTTC.

The chain joins TRBV5-8 to TRBJ2-3; weak D call: TRBD2 (5 bases). Trimming stripped 0 bases from V and 5 bases from J, with 7 bases between. The CDR3 consists of 13 residues. Germline V CDR1 and CDR2: SGHTS, YDEGEE. This chain's CDR3 is CASSLDREDTQYF. CDR3 sequence (DNA): TGTGCCAGCAGCTTGGATCGGGAAGATACGCAGTATTTT.

This chain uses TRBV7-9 with TRBJ2-5; the match to TRBD2 covers 9 bases. Losses at the gene ends were 0 bases for V and 6 bases for J; bases not matched to a gene: 8. The CDR3 covers 16 residues. The germline V gene has CDR1 SEHNR and CDR2 FQNEAQ (reference sequence). The chain's CDR3 is CASSLAPGGGGQTQYF. CDR3 nucleotides: TGTGCCAGCAGCTTAGCGCCGGGCGGGGGGGGGCAGACCCAGTACTTC.

This rearrangement joins TRBV11-2 to TRBJ2-7, with D possibly being TRBD2 (6 bases). Trimming pared 1 base from V and 6 bases from J, leaving 16 bases between. The length of the CDR3 is 15 residues. Germline V gene lookup returns CDR1 SGHAT and CDR2 FQNNGV. The CDR3 DNA is TGTGCCAGCAGCTTAGTGGGCCTCCCGGAGGGCGAGCAGTACGTC. Encoded protein: CASSLVGLPEGEQYV.

V is TRBV7-9 and J is TRBJ2-3, with 8 nucleotides matching TRBD2. V lost 1 base to trimming and J lost 6 bases; unmatched junction nucleotides: 9. Germline assignment: CDR1 SEHNR and CDR2 FQNEAQ (reference sequence). There are 16 residues in the CDR3. CDR3 bases: TGTGCCAGCAGCTTAGTAAGCGGGGGACTTACGGATACGCAGTATTTT. It codes for CASSLVSGGLTDTQYF.

The genes are TRBV10-3 and TRBJ1-2, with D unresolved. The CDR3 length is 15 residues. V lost 3 bases and J 5 bases, leaving 16 bases between the germline ends. CDR1 ENHRY and CDR2 SYGVKD come from the germline V gene. The DNA for the CDR3 is TGTGCCATCAGTGACCTGGGCGGGATGACTTATGGCTACACCTTC. Protein product: CAISDLGGMTYGYTF.

This clone was detected once. V gene TRBV5-1 combines with J gene TRBJ2-1, with 9 positions matching TRBD2. The CDR3 is made up of 19 amino acids. Germline CDR1 reads SGHRS; CDR2 reads YFSETQ. V gave up 0 bases and J gave up 0 bases; unmatched junction bases: 10. Here the CDR3 DNA reads TGCGCCAGCAGCTTGGGCCAGCGGGGGGCCGGGAGCTCCTACAATGAGCAGTTCTTC. Translated: CASSLGQRGAGSSYNEQFF. Drawing the rest from reference TRBV5-1 and TRBJ2-1, the complete variable domain is KAGVTQTPRYLIKTRGQQVTLSCSPISGHRSVSWYQQTPGQGLQFLFEYFSETQRNKGNFPGRFSGRQFSNSRSEMNVSTLELGDSALYLCASSLGQRGAGSSYNEQFFGPGTRLTVL.

This sequence joins TRBV10-3 and TRBJ2-2; 8 nucleotides match TRBD2. CDR1 is ENHRY, CDR2 SYGVKD, per germline. The CDR3 has 13 amino acids. Trimming at V came to 6 bases and at J to 6 bases, leaving 3 bases not matched to a gene. This chain's CDR3 is CAISREGAGELFF. DNA for the CDR3: TGTGCCATCAGCCGGGAGGGGGCCGGGGAGCTGTTTTTT.

The rearrangement joins TRBV2 to TRBJ1-1; D is ambiguous. This CDR3 region has 16 residues. Germline lookup yields CDR1 SNHLY and CDR2 FYNNEI. V lost 4 bases to trimming and J lost 1 base, with 16 bases between them. CDR3 nucleotides: TGTGCCAGCAGTGGACCGGAGACGGGTTGGAACACTGAAGCTTTCTTT. Encoded protein: CASSGPETGWNTEAFF.